This entry lists 28 T cell receptor beta chains sequenced from one sample in a study of T cells in women clearing cervical HPV infection listed by TCRdb under 2018. To prepare the library, the immunoSEQ multiplex PCR assay was applied. The source is immuneACCESS, and TCRdb retained only in-frame sequences with V and J called. Part of the clones is not carried over; for the studies checked, unresolved V genes explain less than half of this, and the remainder is unexplained. The sample table includes about 25,000 clones. 6.6% of the sample rests with the top ten. The sequenced sample consisted of blood buffy coat. These receptor sequences come from a woman between 18 and 70 years old with a cervical HPV16 infection that either progressed to CIN3+ or cleared (not recorded which).

Points on this clone: The CDR3 is cut off 3 residues early in the read; its end comes from the germline J gene. The V gene is TRBV24-1, the J gene TRBJ2-5; D gene ambiguous. Trimming stripped 0 bases from V and 5 bases from J, with 3 bases between. Germline V gives CDR1 KGHDR, CDR2 SFDVKD. This CDR3 comprises 12 residues. The CDR3 is CATSDLRETQYF. CDR3 DNA (partial): TGTGCCACCAGTGATTTGAGGGAGACC.

For this clone: The missing CDR3 end, 3 residues past where the read stops, is filled in from the germline J gene. The chain joins TRBV7-9 to TRBJ1-2, with unresolved D. Germline lookup yields CDR1 SEHNR and CDR2 FQNEAQ (reference sequence). The CDR3 consists of 14 residues. The CDR3 protein is CASSPRLAPADYTF. The DNA read from the CDR3 is TGTGCCAGCAGCCCTCGACTAGCTCCGGCCGAC.

Remarks on this clone: The sequence runs out 3 residues before the end of the CDR3; the remainder is reconstructed from the germline J gene. The chain uses TRBV2 and TRBJ2-1, with 8 bases that match TRBD2. Trimming removed 3 bases from V and 2 bases from J; junction bases left unmatched: 6. The CDR3 spans 16 residues. Germline lookup yields CDR1 SNHLY and CDR2 FYNNEI. The CDR3 DNA, read in part, is TGTGCCAGCAGTGACCTAGCGGGCCTTGCCTACAATGAG. Translation gives CASSDLAGLAYNE. The CDR3 in its entirety is CASSDLAGLAYNEQFF.

To note about this clone: Its ends do not fully match the called genes, so a read error is possible. Sequencing ends 3 residues short of the CDR3 end; the germline J gene provides the rest. The chain uses TRBV7-7 and TRBJ1-2; TRBD1 is a possible D gene (6 bases). CDR3 length equals 14 residues. Germline CDR1 is SSHAT and CDR2 is FNYEAQ (reference sequence). Partial CDR3 DNA: TGTGCTAGCAGCTCGACGGACAGTGGCTACGAC. Translated: CASSSTDSGYD. The whole CDR3 protein reads CASSSTDSGYDYTF.

Remarks on this clone: The read ends 3 residues shy of where the CDR3 ends; the end is completed using the germline J gene. V gene TRBV6-1 combines with J gene TRBJ2-1; D not certain. The CDR3 loop spans 16 amino acids. Between the trimmed V and J ends, which lost 2 bases and 4 bases, there was a span of 15 bases. Germline CDR1 MNHNS, CDR2 SASEGT. The CDR3 loop is CASSETLQLMYNEQFF. The CDR3 DNA, read in part, is TGTGCCAGCAGTGAAACGCTCCAACTCATGTACAATGAG.

Concerning this clone itself: The DNA ends 3 residues before the CDR3 does, and the rest of the CDR3 is filled in from the germline J gene. The chain links TRBV19 to TRBJ2-3; TRBD2 might be the D (6 bases). The CDR3 spans 15 residues. Germline V gives CDR1 LNHDA, CDR2 SQIVND (reference sequence). Trimming cost V 3 bases and J 0 bases, with 10 bases left between them. Partial CDR3 DNA: TGTGCCAGTAGTATTCGCGGGATGAGCACAGATACG. Amino acid sequence: CASSIRGMSTDT. The CDR3, in full, reads CASSIRGMSTDTQYF.

A note on this clone: The DNA is omitted, as the CDR3 cannot be located on it reliably, and the CDR3 follows TCRdb's listing. V usage is TRBV19 and J usage is TRBJ2-2; the D call in the table, TRBD2, was not verified against the DNA. The germline V gene encodes CDR1 LNHDA and CDR2 SQIVND (reference sequence). The CDR3 totals 17 residues, both ends included. The CDR3 sequence: CASSILRASGTTGELFF.

This clone is called medium-sized based on its frequency. The read ends 3 residues early relative to the CDR3; the germline J gene fills the gap. This chain links TRBV29-1 with TRBJ2-7; D is undetermined. Germline CDR1 is SQVTM and CDR2 is ANQGSEA. The CDR3 runs to 9 residues. V was clipped by 5 bases and J by 4 bases, with 3 bases between them. This chain's CDR3 is CSVRYEQYF. Incomplete CDR3 DNA: TGCAGCGTTCGTTACGAG.

As regards this clone: Read coverage stops 3 residues before the CDR3 terminus; the germline J gene supplies the remainder. The V and J genes are TRBV5-1 and TRBJ2-1; 14 bases are a match to TRBD2. CDR3 length: 17 amino acids. V shed 0 bases, J shed 8 bases, and the junction held 7 bases outside the gene matches. Germline V gene lookup returns CDR1 SGHRS and CDR2 YFSETQ. The CDR3 loop reads CASSLGGTSGSRYEQFF. The sequenced part of the CDR3 DNA is TGCGCCAGCAGCTTGGGTGGGACTAGCGGGAGTAGGTATGAG.

Remarks on this clone: With the read ending 3 residues before the CDR3 end, the germline J gene is used to fill in that end. The chain has TRBV5-4 and TRBJ2-1; weak D call: TRBD2 (6 bases). The CDR3 extends over 13 amino acids. Germline V CDR1 and CDR2: SGHNT, YYREEE (reference sequence). Trimming cost V 3 bases and J 7 bases, with 11 bases left between them. The sequenced CDR3 bases are TGTGCCAGCAGCTCGGGACTGGGGAATGAG. Protein sequence: CASSSGLGNE. The entire CDR3 is CASSSGLGNEQFF.

As regards this clone: The read ends 3 residues early relative to the CDR3; the germline J gene fills the gap. This rearrangement joins TRBV19 to TRBJ1-2, with 8 bases matching TRBD1. This CDR3 region has 14 residues. Germline lookup yields CDR1 LNHDA and CDR2 SQIVND (reference sequence). CDR3 DNA (partial): TGTGCCAGTAGTGGATCAGGGGGCCGCTACGAC. It encodes CASSGSGGRYD. The CDR3 reads in full as CASSGSGGRYDYTF.

Comments on this clone: The CDR3 extends 3 residues past the end of the read, so its final part is completed from the germline J gene. The chain combines TRBV5-1 with TRBJ2-3; 14 bases match TRBD2. The CDR3 extends over 19 amino acids. Germline-derived CDR1 and CDR2 are SGHRS and YFSETQ. The CDR3 DNA, read in part, is TGCGCCAGCAGCTTGTATCATCTGGGGGGACTAGCGGGAGAAGAGACG. It translates to CASSLYHLGGLAGEET. The whole CDR3 sequence reads CASSLYHLGGLAGEETQYF.

A remark on this clone: The read ends 3 residues shy of where the CDR3 ends; the end is completed using the germline J gene. The genes are TRBV2 and TRBJ2-1, with D uncertain. Germline V gives CDR1 SNHLY, CDR2 FYNNEI. V lost 6 bases to trimming and J lost 3 bases, with 15 bases between them. This CDR3 is built from 15 residues. This chain's CDR3 is CASSHPRSVYNEQFF. The sequenced CDR3 bases are TGTGCCAGCAGCCACCCCCGTTCAGTCTACAATGAG. The full variable domain, its missing parts supplied by reference TRBV2 and TRBJ2-1, is EPEVTQTPSHQVTQMGQEVILRCVPISNHLYFYWYRQILGQKVEFLVSFYNNEISEKSEIFDDQFSVERPDGSNFTLKIRSTKLEDSAMYFCASSHPRSVYNEQFFGPGTRLTVL.

For this clone: The read gets to within 3 residues of the CDR3 end, and the germline J gene fills in the rest. The chain links TRBV4-2 to TRBJ2-7, with 8 bases aligning to TRBD1. The CDR3 has 18 residues. With 6 bases clipped from V and 3 bases from J, the junction kept 19 bases outside the gene matches. Looked up from germline, CDR1 is LGHNA and CDR2 is YNFKEQ. The CDR3 bases that were read are TGTGCCAGCAGTCAAACTGGCGCTCCGGGACAGGCTTACTACGAG. Its translation: CASSQTGAPGQAYYE. The entire CDR3 sequence reads CASSQTGAPGQAYYEQYF.

Points on this clone: The read comes to an end 3 residues before the CDR3 does, leaving the germline J gene to fill in the end. The chain joins TRBV6-1 to TRBJ1-2; D remains unclear. The CDR3 loop spans 16 amino acids. Germline V gene sequence: CDR1 MNHNS, CDR2 SASEGT. The sequenced CDR3 bases are TGTGCCAGCAGTGGCCGGACTAGCGGGATTGGATACGAC. It translates to CASSGRTSGIGYD. The entire CDR3 protein reads CASSGRTSGIGYDYTF.

A note on this clone: The read is 3 residues too short to cover the CDR3 end, so that end is filled in from the germline J gene. J is TRBJ2-7 and V is TRBV19; 8 positions match TRBD2. CDR3 size: 18 residues. J lost 1 base, V lost 0 bases, and 11 bases had no gene match. In germline, CDR1 is LNHDA, CDR2 SQIVND (reference sequence). This chain's CDR3 is CASSIDLPAGAVSYEQYF. The CDR3 DNA, read in part, is TGTGCCAGTAGTATAGACCTGCCAGCGGGAGCAGTTTCCTACGAG.

A word on this clone: The read gets to within 3 residues of the CDR3 end, and the germline J gene fills in the rest. This sequence joins TRBV20-1 and TRBJ2-3, with D perhaps TRBD1 (6 bases). Germline V CDR1 and CDR2: DFQATT, SNEGSKA (reference sequence). The CDR3 is made up of 14 amino acids. The V end lost 6 bases, the J end lost 1 base, and 14 bases lay between the germline ends. The CDR3 protein is CSAAERQGTDTQYF. CDR3 bases read: TGCAGTGCCGCAGAAAGACAGGGCACAGATACG.

Turning to this clone: The read gets to within 3 residues of the CDR3 end, and the germline J gene fills in the rest. The chain is built from TRBV28 and TRBJ2-7; TRBD1 is a possible D gene (5 bases). CDR1 is MDHEN, CDR2 SYDVKM, per germline. Trimming removed 5 bases from V and 4 bases from J, with 9 bases in between. The CDR3 has 12 residues. CDR3 region: CASSAQVYEQYF. The part of the CDR3 DNA that was read is TGTGCCAGCAGTGCACAGGTTTACGAG.

For this clone: The CDR3 is cut off 3 residues early in the read; its end comes from the germline J gene. V gene TRBV7-3 combines with J gene TRBJ2-3; 7 bases fit TRBD2. Germline V lookup: CDR1 SGHTA, CDR2 FQGTGA. V trimming: 5 bases; J trimming: 6 bases; junction bases outside the gene matches: 14. The CDR3 runs to 16 residues. The CDR3 bases that were read are TGTGCCAGCAGCCTCGGGACTAACGGGGTCGGGGATACG. This sequence encodes CASSLGTNGVGDT. Given in full, the CDR3 is CASSLGTNGVGDTQYF.

With respect to this clone: The read ends 3 residues early relative to the CDR3; the germline J gene fills the gap. The rearrangement joins TRBV18 to TRBJ2-7; 10 bases match TRBD2. Germline CDR1 and CDR2: KGHSH and LQKENI. Trimming cost V 3 bases and J 4 bases; bases outside gene matches: 3. This CDR3 is built from 14 residues. The CDR3 protein is CASSPTSGTYEQYF. The CDR3 bases that were read are TGTGCCAGCTCACCCACTAGCGGGACTTACGAG.

In regard to this clone: The read ends 3 residues shy of where the CDR3 ends; the end is completed using the germline J gene. The chain links TRBV20-1 to TRBJ2-1, with TRBD1 matching over 7 bases. The germline gives CDR1 DFQATT, CDR2 SNEGSKA (reference sequence). The CDR3 length is 14 residues. The trim removed 3 bases at V and 4 bases at J, leaving 6 bases unmatched. The part of the CDR3 DNA that was read is TGCAGTGCTAGGGAGACAGGGTTTTACAATGAG. Translated: CSARETGFYNE. The whole CDR3 region reads CSARETGFYNEQFF.

This clone is deemed large by its frequency. Read data end 3 residues before the CDR3 end; the end is taken from the germline J gene. Other DNA sequences in this sample translate to the same CDR3. The rearrangement uses TRBV19 and TRBJ2-7, with TRBD2 matching 12 bases. The germline CDR1 and CDR2 sequences are LNHDA and SQIVND (reference sequence). The CDR3 spans 15 residues. Trimming removed 4 bases from V and 5 bases from J; junction bases left unmatched: 6. The DNA read from the CDR3 is TGTGCCAGTAGTAAGACTAGCGGGAGTCTCGACGAG. It encodes CASSKTSGSLDE. The full CDR3 reads CASSKTSGSLDEQYF.

Comment on this clone: The read finishes 3 residues shy of the CDR3 end, and the germline J gene is used to complete it. The V gene is TRBV5-1, the J gene TRBJ2-4, with 7 positions matching TRBD2. This CDR3 has 16 residues. The germline V gene has CDR1 SGHRS and CDR2 YFSETQ. The CDR3 loop reads CASSLMASGGQETQYF. The part of the CDR3 DNA that was read is TGCGCCAGCAGCTTGATGGCTAGCGGAGGCCAAGAGACT.

CDR3 in amino acids: CASSLEGGLVGEQYF. The CDR3 DNA, read in part, is TGTGCCAGCAGCTTAGAGGGGGGACTAGTGGGCGAG. The rearrangement uses TRBV7-9 and TRBJ2-7, with 8 bases lining up with TRBD2. The read gets to within 3 residues of the CDR3 end, and the germline J gene fills in the rest. This CDR3 has 15 residues. V lost 1 base to trimming and J lost 6 bases; unmatched junction nucleotides: 8. Germline CDR1 and CDR2: SEHNR and FQNEAQ (reference sequence).

Notes on this clone: The read stops 3 residues short of the end of the CDR3; the missing end is completed from the germline J gene. The chain recombines TRBV29-1 with TRBJ2-7; 8 nucleotides line up with TRBD2. The CDR3 covers 18 residues. The J segment lost 1 base and the V segment lost 1 base, leaving 15 bases of the junction unmatched. From germline, CDR1 is SQVTM and CDR2 ANQGSEA. The CDR3 bases that were read are TGCAGCGTTGAAGTTTTGGAGGTGGGGCTAGCGGGTTCCTACGAG. Its translation: CSVEVLEVGLAGSYE. The whole CDR3 region reads CSVEVLEVGLAGSYEQYF.

Notes on this clone: The CDR3 extends 3 residues past the end of the read, so its final part is completed from the germline J gene. The chain uses TRBV5-1 and TRBJ2-3, with TRBD2 matching 13 bases. V shed 1 base and J 5 bases; nucleotides not matched to a gene: 7. CDR1 and CDR2 from the germline V gene are SGHRS and YFSETQ. CDR3 size: 17 residues. CDR3 protein: CASSLRLAGGRGDTQYF. The part of the CDR3 DNA that was read is TGCGCCAGCAGCTTGAGACTAGCGGGAGGAAGAGGAGATACG.

Turning to this clone: Coverage ceases 3 residues before the CDR3 finishes, and the germline J gene fills in the end. V usage is TRBV20-1 and J usage is TRBJ1-1, with TRBD1 matching 8 bases. The CDR3 length is 12 residues. Trimming took 8 bases from V and 4 from J; bases not matched to a gene: 6. Looked up from germline, CDR1 is DFQATT and CDR2 is SNEGSKA (reference sequence). CDR3 bases read: TGCAGTCCCAGACAGGGGTTCACTGAA. It translates to CSPRQGFTE. The complete CDR3 reads CSPRQGFTEAFF.

CDR3 bases read: TGTGCCAGTAGTATAGTTGCCTACCAGGGGAATGAG. Encoded protein: CASSIVAYQGNE. The whole CDR3 sequence reads CASSIVAYQGNEQFF. V is TRBV19 and J is TRBJ2-1; D is perhaps TRBD1 (6 bases). The read terminates 3 residues before the CDR3 end, so the remaining end is supplied by the germline J gene. In germline, CDR1 is LNHDA, CDR2 SQIVND (reference sequence). V was shortened by 1 base and J by 7 bases, with 14 bases between the two germline ends. The CDR3 has 15 amino acids.